These 7 T cell receptor beta chains share one sample of origin, sequenced in a study of beta chain features in type 1 diabetes. The entirety of the isolated RNA underwent reverse transcription, so expressed TCRB transcripts were sequenced. Sequencing was performed with immunoSEQ multiplex PCR; in TCRdb, only in-frame clones are kept and a portion is missing. Here the sample spans 95,000 to 150,000 clones, about 16% being singletons. Findings and limits, study-wide: Among all four CD4+ subsets, Type 1 diabetes patients had TCRB CDR3s that were moderately but significantly shorter.

Which antigens these TCRs recognize remains unknown. The material sequenced was central memory CD4+ T cells from blood. The receptor set was obtained from a man aged 25-45 years with type 1 diabetes.

This clone was detected a few times. The chain recombines TRBV7-2 with TRBJ2-1; 15 positions match TRBD2. The CDR3 has 17 residues. After removal of 5 bases from V and 4 bases from J, the junction contained 6 bases not matched to a gene. Germline lookup yields CDR1 SGHTA and CDR2 FQGNSA. The CDR3 loop reads CASSRGLAGGNYNEQFF. The CDR3 coding sequence is TGTGCCAGCAGCCGGGGACTAGCGGGGGGAAATTACAATGAGCAGTTCTTC.

A few counts support this clone. The chain links TRBV28 to TRBJ2-5, with D maybe TRBD2 (5 bases). The V gene's germline CDR1 is MDHEN and CDR2 SYDVKM. With 2 bases removed from V and 5 bases from J, the gap between germline ends came to 15 bases. CDR3 length: 15 amino acids. The CDR3 sequence: CASSLGGEGSETQYF. The CDR3 region has the DNA TGTGCCAGCAGTTTAGGCGGCGAGGGATCGGAGACCCAGTACTTC.

This clone occurred a few times. The CDR3 here is CSVAEQGGGYTF. The DNA of the CDR3 is TGCAGCGTTGCCGAGCAGGGAGGAGGCTACACCTTC. This chain uses TRBV29-1 with TRBJ1-2, with D perhaps TRBD1 (5 bases). The germline V gene encodes CDR1 SQVTM and CDR2 ANQGSEA. The V end lost 4 bases, the J end lost 8 bases, and 14 bases lay between the germline ends. CDR3 size: 12 residues.

This clone was counted ten times or more. The chain joins TRBV6-6 to TRBJ1-2; D is unresolved. Germline assignment: CDR1 MNHNY and CDR2 SVGAGI (reference sequence). The V end lost 8 bases, the J end lost 4 bases, and 11 bases lay between the germline ends. CDR3 length: 12 residues. The CDR3: CASHNGGYGYTF. The CDR3 bases are TGTGCCAGCCATAATGGCGGCTATGGCTACACCTTC.

This clone has only a few counts. V usage is TRBV6-5 and J usage is TRBJ1-1, with TRBD1 as a possible D gene (6 bases). The CDR3 runs to 14 residues. Per the germline V gene, CDR1 is MNHEY and CDR2 is SVGAGI. V was shortened by 2 bases and J by 4 bases, with 11 bases between the two germline ends. The CDR3 sequence is CASSYGLRGTEAFF. CDR3 nucleotide sequence: TGTGCCAGCAGTTACGGTCTCAGGGGCACTGAAGCTTTCTTT.

This clone was recorded once. This sequence is one base from a far larger clone and is likely a read error. The rearrangement joins TRBV29-1 to TRBJ2-1; D is perhaps TRBD2 (7 bases). CDR3 size: 14 residues. Germline V lookup: CDR1 SQVTM, CDR2 ANQGSEA. V lost 8 bases, J lost 10 bases, and 24 bases lay in between. CDR3 coding DNA: TGCAGCTCCATCCCCGATAGGGGGGGCGGCGAGCAGTTCTTC. Its protein product is CSSIPDRGGGEQFF.

This clone was detected a few times. J is TRBJ2-3 and V is TRBV7-2; D is ambiguous. Germline CDR1 SGHTA, CDR2 FQGNSA. Between the trimmed V and J ends, which lost 6 bases and 5 bases, there was a span of 12 bases. This CDR3 comprises 13 residues. CDR3 protein: CASSPSPKDTQYF. In nucleotides, the CDR3 is TGTGCCAGCAGTCCTTCTCCTAAAGATACGCAGTATTTT.